The 18 T cell receptor beta chains in this list originate from one sample, sequenced in a study of OX40 agonist ivuxolimab in advanced cancers. Measured with immunoSEQ multiplex PCR; TCRdb has only the in-frame clones, and not every one. The sample includes around 52,000 clones, approximately 86% of them seen just once. The input for sequencing was CD4+ or CD8+ T cells sorted from blood, taken in a trial of the OX40 agonist ivuxolimab. These receptors were collected from an adult with an advanced solid tumor such as melanoma, head and neck, liver or kidney cancer.

This clone was picked up a small number of times. V gene TRBV7-9 combines with J gene TRBJ1-6; D not resolved. V dropped 3 bases and J dropped 8 bases, with 11 bases sitting between them. Germline loops: CDR1 SEHNR, CDR2 FQNEAQ (reference sequence). The CDR3 contains 14 residues. In DNA, the CDR3 is TGTGCCAGCAGCTTGGAGGGTGGGTATTCACCCCTCCACTTT. It is translated as CASSLEGGYSPLHF.

The V call is TRBV19, the J call TRBJ2-7; 9 positions agree with TRBD1. J gave up 1 base and V 6 bases, and 7 bases lay outside the gene matches. The CDR3 covers 15 residues. Germline CDR1 reads LNHDA; CDR2 reads SQIVND (reference sequence). CDR3 in DNA: TGTGCCAGTAGCACCGGGACAGGGAGGTCCTACGAGCAGTACTTC. Encoded protein: CASSTGTGRSYEQYF. The entire variable domain, with the rest obtained from reference TRBV19 and TRBJ2-7, is as follows: DGGITQSPKYLFRKEGQNVTLSCEQNLNHDAMYWYRQDPGQGLRLIYYSQIVNDFQKGDIAEGYSVSREKKESFPLTVTSAQKNPTAFYLCASSTGTGRSYEQYFGPGTRLTVT.

The chain recombines TRBV6-5 with TRBJ1-6; D not resolved. The length of the CDR3 is 14 residues. CDR1 is MNHEY, CDR2 SVGAGI, per germline. Trimming shortened V by 6 bases and J by 6 bases, and 12 bases separated the two germline ends. The CDR3 loop reads CASSPGRLNSPLHF. For the CDR3, the DNA is TGTGCCAGCAGCCCCGGACGGCTTAATTCACCCCTCCACTTT.

This rearrangement joins TRBV27 to TRBJ2-2; D gene unclear. Trimming stripped 5 bases from V and 7 bases from J, with 11 bases between. Germline lookup yields CDR1 MNHEY and CDR2 SMNVEV (reference sequence). CDR3 length equals 13 residues. The CDR3: CASSRVDGGELFF. As DNA, the CDR3 is TGTGCCAGCAGTCGCGTGGACGGCGGGGAGCTGTTTTTT.

This rearrangement joins TRBV2 to TRBJ2-2, with a possible D match to TRBD1 (6 bases). V was clipped by 1 base and J by 3 bases, with 9 bases between them. The CDR3 sequence is 15 residues long. Germline CDR1 and CDR2: SNHLY and FYNNEI. For the CDR3, the DNA is TGTGCCAGCAGTGAAGATGGGACATACACCGGGGAGCTGTTTTTT. The encoded protein is CASSEDGTYTGELFF.

The J gene is TRBJ2-1, the V gene TRBV7-3, with TRBD2 matching over 14 bases. This CDR3 comprises 17 residues. V was clipped by 2 bases and J by 7 bases; unmatched bases: 7. Looked up from germline, CDR1 is SGHTA and CDR2 is FQGTGA. CDR3 DNA: TGTGCCAGCAGCTTATACCCGACTAGCGGGAGGGTGAATGAGCAGTTCTTC. Amino acids: CASSLYPTSGRVNEQFF.

The J gene is TRBJ2-2, the V gene TRBV5-1, with D uncertain. Germline values: CDR1 SGHRS, CDR2 YFSETQ. With 5 bases removed from V and 6 bases from J, the gap between germline ends came to 14 bases. The CDR3 length is 14 residues. The CDR3 sequence: CASRGRMDPGELFF. For the CDR3, the DNA is TGCGCCAGCAGAGGTAGGATGGATCCCGGGGAGCTGTTTTTT. Filled out from reference TRBV5-1 and TRBJ2-2, the complete variable domain reads KAGVTQTPRYLIKTRGQQVTLSCSPISGHRSVSWYQQTPGQGLQFLFEYFSETQRNKGNFPGRFSGRQFSNSRSEMNVSTLELGDSALYLCASRGRMDPGELFFGEGSRLTVL.

This chain connects TRBV5-1 to TRBJ2-1; D possibly uses TRBD1 or TRBD2 (5 bases each). From germline, CDR1 is SGHRS and CDR2 YFSETQ. This CDR3 has 15 amino acids. V dropped 2 bases and J dropped 3 bases, with 12 bases sitting between them. In DNA form, the CDR3 reads TGCGCCAGCAGCTTCCGGGACGTCCGCTACAATGAGCAGTTCTTC. Encoded protein: CASSFRDVRYNEQFF.

The table lists this clone with a count of one. This chain joins TRBV18 and TRBJ2-7; TRBD1 is a possible D gene (5 bases). This CDR3 contains 14 residues. Germline loops: CDR1 KGHSH, CDR2 LQKENI. V lost 3 bases and J 2 bases, leaving 11 bases between the germline ends. In DNA, the CDR3 is TGTGCCAGCTCACCGCTTACAGGAGCCTACGAGCAGTACTTC. Translation gives CASSPLTGAYEQYF.

This clone was counted a single time. The chain joins TRBV4-1 to TRBJ1-1; 8 bases agree with TRBD1. Germline loops: CDR1 MGHRA, CDR2 YSYEKL. This CDR3 has 17 amino acids. J lost 5 bases, V lost 0 bases, and 11 bases had no gene match. DNA of the CDR3: TGCGCCAGCAGCCAAGATGCATGGGGCAGGGGGCGAACTGAAGCTTTCTTT. This sequence encodes CASSQDAWGRGRTEAFF.

The chain combines TRBV30 with TRBJ1-1, with D possibly being TRBD1 (5 bases). V gave up 4 bases and J gave up 0 bases, with 12 bases separating them. The CDR3 is 14 residues long. Germline V CDR1 and CDR2: GTSNPN, SVGIG (reference sequence). The CDR3 coding sequence is TGTGCCTGGAACCTGGGACGGATGAACACTGAAGCTTTCTTT. This sequence encodes CAWNLGRMNTEAFF.

The V and J genes are TRBV6-1 and TRBJ1-5, with D uncertain. CDR1 is MNHNS, CDR2 SASEGT, per germline. The CDR3 totals 14 residues. Trimming left V 5 bases short and J 2 bases short, with 10 bases between. The CDR3 DNA sequence: TGTGCCAGCAGTTTGGCCGAAGGCAATCAGCCCCAGCATTTT. Translating it yields CASSLAEGNQPQHF.

V gene TRBV29-1 combines with J gene TRBJ1-2, with 7 bases aligning to TRBD1. The CDR3 contains 12 residues. The V gene's germline CDR1 is SQVTM and CDR2 ANQGSEA. V lost 4 bases, J lost 2 bases, and 1 base stayed unmatched. CDR3 bases: TGCAGCGTTGTGACAGGGAACTATGGCTACACCTTC. Amino acid sequence: CSVVTGNYGYTF.

This clone was counted a single time. The chain links TRBV5-5 to TRBJ2-3, with 8 bases identical to TRBD2. Germline V gives CDR1 SGHKS, CDR2 YYEKEE (reference sequence). With 2 bases clipped from V and 4 bases from J, the junction kept 3 bases outside the gene matches. The CDR3 runs to 14 residues. As DNA, the CDR3 is TGTGCCAGCAGCTTAGCGGGAGTCGCAGATACGCAGTATTTT. Translating it yields CASSLAGVADTQYF.

The gene calls are TRBV7-6 and TRBJ2-7; no clear D. Germline CDR1 reads SGHVS; CDR2 reads FNYEAQ. The CDR3 is 14 residues long. Trimming took 1 base from V and 2 from J, leaving 9 bases between them. This CDR3 reads CASSLEGLTYEQYF. In nucleotides, the CDR3 is TGTGCCAGCAGCTTAGAGGGATTAACCTACGAGCAGTACTTC.

The chain joins TRBV7-9 to TRBJ1-2; D is possibly TRBD1 (5 bases). The CDR3 is made up of 13 amino acids. V lost 5 bases and J lost 3, with 10 bases in between. CDR1 and CDR2 from the germline V gene are SEHNR and FQNEAQ (reference sequence). The CDR3 coding sequence is TGTGCCAGCAGCCCCCAAGGGGACTATGGCTACACCTTC. Translated, it gives CASSPQGDYGYTF.

This clone appeared a single time. This sequence joins TRBV2 and TRBJ1-1, with 8 bases fitting TRBD1. CDR1 is SNHLY, CDR2 FYNNEI, per germline. This CDR3 contains 13 residues. V was clipped by 4 bases and J by 5 bases; unmatched bases: 3. CDR3 residues: CASSVRTGTEAFF. DNA for the CDR3: TGTGCCAGCAGTGTCCGGACAGGGACTGAAGCTTTCTTT. Looking up the rest from reference TRBV2 and TRBJ1-1 gives the full variable domain: EPEVTQTPSHQVTQMGQEVILRCVPISNHLYFYWYRQILGQKVEFLVSFYNNEISEKSEIFDDQFSVERPDGSNFTLKIRSTKLEDSAMYFCASSVRTGTEAFFGQGTRLTVV.

The genes are TRBV7-6 and TRBJ1-2; TRBD1 matches at 7 bases. This CDR3 is built from 16 residues. The germline gives CDR1 SGHVS, CDR2 FNYEAQ. Trimming at V came to 5 bases and at J to 4 bases, leaving 13 bases not matched to a gene. CDR3 protein: CASSETGNPDLYGYTF. CDR3 nucleotide sequence: TGTGCCAGCAGCGAGACAGGGAACCCCGATCTCTATGGCTACACCTTC.